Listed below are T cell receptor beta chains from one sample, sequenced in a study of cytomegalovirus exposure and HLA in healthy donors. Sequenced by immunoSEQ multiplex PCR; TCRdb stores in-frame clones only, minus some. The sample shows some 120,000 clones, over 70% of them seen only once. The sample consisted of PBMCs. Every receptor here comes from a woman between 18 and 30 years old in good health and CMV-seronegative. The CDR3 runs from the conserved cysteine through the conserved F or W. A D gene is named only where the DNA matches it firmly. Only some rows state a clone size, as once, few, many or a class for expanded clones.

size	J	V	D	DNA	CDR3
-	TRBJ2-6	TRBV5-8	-	TGTGCCAGCAGCTTGGGGCAGTCTGGGGCCAACGTCCTGACTTTC	CASSLGQSGANVLTF
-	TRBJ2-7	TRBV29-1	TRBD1	TGCAGCATTCATGGGGACAGCTACGAGCAGTACTTC	CSIHGDSYEQYF
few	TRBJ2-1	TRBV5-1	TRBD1	TGCGCCAGCAGTTTACAGGGGAGCTACTACAATGAGCAGTTCTTC	CASSLQGSYYNEQFF
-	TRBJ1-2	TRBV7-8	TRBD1	TGTGCCAGCAGCTTTTCGGGACAGTTCGGATTCACCTTC	CASSFSGQFGFTF
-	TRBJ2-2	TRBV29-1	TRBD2	TGCAGCGCTTCCTGGACTAGCGGGGGGGCCAACACCGGGGAGCTGTTTTTT	CSASWTSGGANTGELFF
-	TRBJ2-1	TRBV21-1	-	TGTGCCAGCAGCCCACGAGTAAGGGGGGGGTGGCACAATGAGCAGTTCTTC	CASSPRVRGGWHNEQFF
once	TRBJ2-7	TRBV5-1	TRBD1	TGCGCCAGCAGCTCGCCCCGGGACAGTCTTCACGAGCAGTACTTC	CASSSPRDSLHEQYF
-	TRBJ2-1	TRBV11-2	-	TGTGCCAGCAGCTTACAGGGTAATATTCCTAATGAGCAGTTCTTC	CASSLQGNIPNEQFF
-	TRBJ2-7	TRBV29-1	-	TGCAGCGCAATACTAAAGAGCTACGAGCAGTACTTC	CSAILKSYEQYF
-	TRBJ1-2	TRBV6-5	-	TGTGCCAGCTTGGGGCGGGGACTCTATGGCTACACCTTC	CASLGRGLYGYTF
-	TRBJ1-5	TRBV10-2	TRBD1	TGCGCCAGCAGTGAGTCCGGGACAGCAAATCAGCCCCAGCATTTT	CASSESGTANQPQHF
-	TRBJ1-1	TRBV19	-	TGTGCCAGTAGTATTTACGACCACCCCAGGACTGAAGCTTTCTTT	CASSIYDHPRTEAFF
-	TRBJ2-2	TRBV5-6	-	TGTGCCAGCAGCTTGCTCGACTATCAAGGGTTCCCCGGGGAGCTGTTTTTT	CASSLLDYQGFPGELFF
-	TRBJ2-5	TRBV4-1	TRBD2	TGCGCCAGCAGCCAGGCGCCGGGACTAGGCTCGACCCAGTACTTC	CASSQAPGLGSTQYF
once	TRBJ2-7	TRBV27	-	TGTGCCAGCAGCGAGACAGGTTCCTACGAGCAGTACTTC	CASSETGSYEQYF
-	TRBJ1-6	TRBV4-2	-	TGTGCCAGCAGCCAAGGTCGGGGGGACAATTCACCCCTCCACTTT	CASSQGRGDNSPLHF
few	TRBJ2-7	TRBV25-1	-	TGTGCCAGCAGTGACTTGCCCCGGACTAATCCTTCCTACGAGCAGTACTTC	CASSDLPRTNPSYEQYF
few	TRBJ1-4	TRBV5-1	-	TGCGCCAGCAGCTTGTCAGGGTCTCAAAATGAAAAACTGTTTTTT	CASSLSGSQNEKLFF
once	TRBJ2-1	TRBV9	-	TGTGCCAGCAGCGTATCTGAGGTCTCGGGTGGTGAGCAGTTCTTC	CASSVSEVSGGEQFF
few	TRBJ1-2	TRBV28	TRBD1	TGTGCCAGCAGTGACCACAGGGGCACTTCCGATGGCTACACCTTC	CASSDHRGTSDGYTF